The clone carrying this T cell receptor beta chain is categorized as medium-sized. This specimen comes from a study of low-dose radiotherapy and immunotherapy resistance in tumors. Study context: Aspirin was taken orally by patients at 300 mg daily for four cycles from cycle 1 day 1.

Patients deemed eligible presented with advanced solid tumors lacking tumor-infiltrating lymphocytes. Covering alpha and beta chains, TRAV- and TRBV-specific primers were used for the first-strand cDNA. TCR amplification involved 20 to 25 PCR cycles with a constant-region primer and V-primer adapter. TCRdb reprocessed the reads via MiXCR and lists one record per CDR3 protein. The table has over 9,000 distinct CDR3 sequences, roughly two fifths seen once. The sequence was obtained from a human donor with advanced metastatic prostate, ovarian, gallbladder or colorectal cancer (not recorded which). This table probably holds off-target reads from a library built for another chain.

CDR3 in DNA: TGTGCCAGCACCCTTCGGCCGACGGTCGATGAGCAGTTCTTC. It encodes CASTLRPTVDEQFF. The chain employs TRBV28 and TRBJ2-1; no clear D. Germline V gives CDR1 MDHEN, CDR2 SYDVKM. V lost 7 bases to trimming and J lost 8 bases, with 18 bases between them. The CDR3 sequence is 14 residues long.